Listed below are T cell receptor beta chains from one sample, sequenced in a study of Graves' ophthalmopathy and Graves' hyperthyroidism. TCRdb ran MiXCR on the multiplex PCR reads and lists one entry per CDR3 protein. The table shows 40,000 to 45,000 distinct CDR3 sequences, with around 52% occurring only once. Specimen: peripheral blood. These receptors originate from an adult man with Graves' ophthalmopathy. Both conserved end residues are part of each CDR3. Each record gives: J gene, clone size, V gene, CDR3 protein. Where a row states a size, it is once, few, many or the class of an expanded clone; other rows omit it.

>TRBJ2-2|many|TRBV29-1
CSAPGWTGELFF
>TRBJ1-2|NA|TRBV9
CASSGGTGGYGYTF
>TRBJ1-1|NA|TRBV7-9
CASSPRTGETEAFF
>TRBJ1-4|NA|TRBV7-2
CASSLSSGTNEKLFF
>TRBJ2-3|NA|TRBV7-9
CAGSLVGTVGTDTQYF
>TRBJ1-2|NA|TRBV5-5
CASSSVGREGVGYTF
>TRBJ1-3|many|TRBV6-5
CASRTTAVNTIYF
>TRBJ2-3|many|TRBV6-5
CASSRVASTDTQYF
>TRBJ2-2|medium-sized|TRBV20-1
CSATRTGELFF
>TRBJ2-3|NA|TRBV24-1
CASSLVSSSGNTDTQYF
>TRBJ1-4|many|TRBV4-3
CASSQADREVEKLFF
>TRBJ2-3|NA|TRBV19
CVSTSGGTHTDTQYF
>TRBJ2-7|many|TRBV6-5
CASSSLASDMDEQYF
>TRBJ2-7|NA|TRBV15
CATSRGQGVPGEQYF
>TRBJ2-7|medium-sized|TRBV2
CASSVDRGAYEQYF
>TRBJ2-5|NA|TRBV2
CASSVTGNNQPQYF
>TRBJ1-1|NA|TRBV20-1
CSARQEDTEAFF
>TRBJ1-2|many|TRBV6-1
CASSEAAGGIYGYTF